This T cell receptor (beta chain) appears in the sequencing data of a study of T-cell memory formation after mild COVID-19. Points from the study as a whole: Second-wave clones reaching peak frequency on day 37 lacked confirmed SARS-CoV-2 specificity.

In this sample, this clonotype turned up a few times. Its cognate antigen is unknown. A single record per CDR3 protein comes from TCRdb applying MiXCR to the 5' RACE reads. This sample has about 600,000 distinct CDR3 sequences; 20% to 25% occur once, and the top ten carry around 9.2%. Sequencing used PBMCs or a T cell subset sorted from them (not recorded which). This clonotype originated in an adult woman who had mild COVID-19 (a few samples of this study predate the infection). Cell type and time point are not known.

CDR3 nucleotide sequence: TGTGCCAGCTCACCAGAGGGGGCGAACACCGGGGAGCTGTTTTTT. This codes for CASSPEGANTGELFF. V usage is TRBV18 and J usage is TRBJ2-2; a weak D match, TRBD1 (6 bases). V was trimmed by 2 bases and J by 0 bases, leaving 7 bases between them. The CDR3 is made up of 15 amino acids. Per the germline V gene, CDR1 is KGHSH and CDR2 is LQKENI.